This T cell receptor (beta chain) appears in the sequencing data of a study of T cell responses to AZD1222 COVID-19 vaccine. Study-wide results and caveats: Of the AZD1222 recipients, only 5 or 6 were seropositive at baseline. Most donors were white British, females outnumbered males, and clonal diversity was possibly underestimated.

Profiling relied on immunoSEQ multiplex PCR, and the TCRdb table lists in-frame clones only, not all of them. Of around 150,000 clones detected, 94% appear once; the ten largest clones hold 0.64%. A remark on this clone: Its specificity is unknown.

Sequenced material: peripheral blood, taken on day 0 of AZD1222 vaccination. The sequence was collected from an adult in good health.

CDR3 protein: CAWSHGQRNYGYTF. CDR3 coding DNA: TGTGCCTGGAGTCACGGACAGAGGAACTATGGCTACACCTTC. This chain uses TRBV30 with TRBJ1-2; perhaps TRBD1 as D (6 bases). V was clipped by 2 bases and J by 2 bases, with 12 bases between them. The CDR3 runs 14 residues. CDR1 is GTSNPN and CDR2 is SVGIG in the germline V gene (reference sequence).